Below, one TCR beta chain is given with its context. Measured with immunoSEQ multiplex PCR; TCRdb has only the in-frame clones, and not every one. The repertoire holds around 100,000 clones, 85% to 90% seen once, with around 0.15% in the top ten. The data originate from a study of OX40 agonist ivuxolimab in advanced cancers. CDR3 length equals 13 residues. From germline, CDR1 is SGHRS and CDR2 YFSETQ. Between the trimmed V and J ends, which lost 4 bases and 5 bases, there was a span of 12 bases. This clonotype originated in an adult with an advanced solid tumor such as melanoma, head and neck, liver or kidney cancer. The chain joins TRBV5-1 to TRBJ2-5; TRBD1 or TRBD2 may be the D gene (5 bases each). Sample: CD4+ or CD8+ T cells sorted from blood, taken in a trial of the OX40 agonist ivuxolimab. The CDR3 sequence: CASSRDGTETQYF. As DNA, the CDR3 is TGCGCCAGCAGCCGGGACGGGACGGAGACCCAGTACTTC.